These T cell receptor beta chains were read from a single sample in a study of cytomegalovirus exposure and HLA in healthy donors. Method: immunoSEQ multiplex PCR; TCRdb's copy keeps in-frame clones and lacks some. The sample consists of under 150,000 clones, 75% to 85% of them appearing once. Material: PBMCs. These receptor sequences come from a woman in her forties in good health and CMV-seropositive. Each CDR3 is given with its conserved first and last residue. Fields, in order: V gene, CDR3 protein.

V gene: TRBV2; CDR3 protein: CASSDGGRQAFF
V gene: TRBV7-8; CDR3 protein: CASSLEGRAYEQYF
V gene: TRBV7-8; CDR3 protein: CASSSVLAGSRNEQFF
V gene: TRBV13; CDR3 protein: CASSLRSGAYGYTF
V gene: TRBV12-2; CDR3 protein: CASRLELAGEHTDTQYF
V gene: TRBV6-1; CDR3 protein: CASSERAGAYNEQFF
V gene: TRBV15; CDR3 protein: CATSPGGGTRTDTQYF
V gene: TRBV15; CDR3 protein: CATSRDGRAGELFF
V gene: TRBV7-2; CDR3 protein: CASSLGGSGRATWEQFF
V gene: TRBV4-1; CDR3 protein: CASSTTGTRTNEQFF
V gene: TRBV6-5; CDR3 protein: CASSEQEREVQFF
V gene: TRBV11-2; CDR3 protein: CASSPGLDSYEQYF
V gene: TRBV6-6; CDR3 protein: CASRTGTGELFF
V gene: TRBV28; CDR3 protein: CASSLQLGLADYEQYF
V gene: TRBV7-9; CDR3 protein: CASSQQGASSTEAFF
V gene: TRBV5-1; CDR3 protein: CASSFGHGLAGVGETQYF
V gene: TRBV5-6; CDR3 protein: CASSLRRGTSTDTQYF
V gene: TRBV7-9; CDR3 protein: CASRVLTGELFF
V gene: TRBV5-4; CDR3 protein: CASSSAGTSGRGAYNEQFF
V gene: TRBV6-6; CDR3 protein: CASSRQGAMTEAFF
V gene: TRBV5-1; CDR3 protein: CASKGTGNYEQYF
V gene: TRBV18; CDR3 protein: CASSPSTRETDTQYF
V gene: TRBV6-5; CDR3 protein: CASSNFPNDNYGYTF
V gene: TRBV13; CDR3 protein: CASSPIAESYEQYF
V gene: TRBV18; CDR3 protein: CASSPPNSIAGRRYEQYF
V gene: TRBV28; CDR3 protein: CASSLVSSGNTIYF
V gene: TRBV5-1; CDR3 protein: CASSLALERSYEQYF
V gene: TRBV7-2; CDR3 protein: CASSLSRRASPSEQYF
V gene: TRBV5-1; CDR3 protein: CASSLFRTGTGELFF
V gene: TRBV28; CDR3 protein: CASSNPRTGGGGELFF
V gene: TRBV5-1; CDR3 protein: CASSFPSSGRANEQFF
V gene: TRBV9; CDR3 protein: CASSDSGTSVTDTQYF
V gene: TRBV19; CDR3 protein: CASINFYGGRADTGELFF
V gene: TRBV5-1; CDR3 protein: CASSDPQGANEKLFF
V gene: TRBV19; CDR3 protein: CASTAAYSNQPQHF
V gene: TRBV19; CDR3 protein: CASSIMWGQGETQYF
V gene: TRBV7-9; CDR3 protein: CASSVIQGWGRDEQFF
V gene: TRBV2; CDR3 protein: CASSEPPMRTSGVDNEQFF
V gene: TRBV5-1; CDR3 protein: CASSFPTGSPETQYF
V gene: TRBV5-1; CDR3 protein: CASSPRGGAADTQYF
V gene: TRBV6-1; CDR3 protein: CASSEGLAPNTGELFF
V gene: TRBV9; CDR3 protein: CASSVGTGEGTGELFF
V gene: TRBV29-1; CDR3 protein: CSVGQVQETQYF
V gene: TRBV13; CDR3 protein: CASSSSYTQYF
V gene: TRBV29-1; CDR3 protein: CSVDLLQGTGSYEQYF
V gene: TRBV19; CDR3 protein: CASSILFDRNNGYTF
V gene: TRBV19; CDR3 protein: CASSIGGTSGSRGIQYF
V gene: TRBV5-4; CDR3 protein: CASSSRDRADEKLFF
V gene: TRBV28; CDR3 protein: CASSYPQGGRGQPQHF
V gene: TRBV18; CDR3 protein: CASGPAGGIDTQYF
V gene: TRBV12-5; CDR3 protein: CASGSYLGQPNLNTEAFF
V gene: TRBV7-9; CDR3 protein: CASSRTGATEAFF
V gene: TRBV5-8; CDR3 protein: CASSTGQNTGELFF
V gene: TRBV9; CDR3 protein: CASSEGLAGAYEQYF
V gene: TRBV27; CDR3 protein: CASSYLGTTNEKLFF
V gene: TRBV4-2; CDR3 protein: CASSQDRTSNEQFF
V gene: TRBV5-4; CDR3 protein: CASSLGAGPTDTQYF